This T cell receptor beta chain was found in a study of blood T cell repertoires in COVID-19. Data came from immunoSEQ multiplex PCR; TCRdb stores just in-frame clones and leaves some out. Here the sample spans approximately 360,000 clones, over 75% being singletons. The sample comprised PBMCs or T cells enriched from blood (not recorded which). The receptor was derived from a man aged 35-49 years in a cohort exposed to, infected with or recovered from COVID-19 (not recorded which).

The CDR3 sequence is CASSLRIGFGYTF. For the CDR3, the DNA is TGTGCCAGCAGCTTAAGAATCGGGTTTGGCTACACCTTC. The chain couples TRBV7-9 to TRBJ1-2; D uncertain. Germline-derived CDR1 and CDR2 are SEHNR and FQNEAQ (reference sequence). CDR3 length: 13 amino acids. The germline V and J ends were trimmed by 2 bases and 7 bases, with 11 bases remaining between them.